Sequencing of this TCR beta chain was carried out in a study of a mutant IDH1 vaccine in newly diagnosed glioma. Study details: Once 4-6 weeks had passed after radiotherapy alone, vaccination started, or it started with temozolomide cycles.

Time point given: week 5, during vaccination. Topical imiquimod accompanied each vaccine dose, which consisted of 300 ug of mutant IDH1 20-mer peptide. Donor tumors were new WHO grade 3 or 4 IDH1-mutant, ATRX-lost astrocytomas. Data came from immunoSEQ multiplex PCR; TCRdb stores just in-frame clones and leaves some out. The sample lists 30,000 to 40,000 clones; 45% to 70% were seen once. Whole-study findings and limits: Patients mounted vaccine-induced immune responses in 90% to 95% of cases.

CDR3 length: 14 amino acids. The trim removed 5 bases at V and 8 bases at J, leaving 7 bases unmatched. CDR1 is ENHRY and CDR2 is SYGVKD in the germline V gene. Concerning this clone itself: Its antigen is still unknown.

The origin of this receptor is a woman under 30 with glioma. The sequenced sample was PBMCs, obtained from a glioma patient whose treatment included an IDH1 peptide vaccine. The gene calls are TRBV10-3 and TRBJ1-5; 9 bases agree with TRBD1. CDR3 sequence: CAISIDRGGEPQHF. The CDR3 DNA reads TGTGCCATCAGTATCGACAGGGGGGGTGAGCCCCAGCATTTT.